These 10 T cell receptor beta chains originate from one sample sequenced in a study of cytomegalovirus exposure and HLA in healthy donors (dated by TCRdb to the late 2010s). Library method: the immunoSEQ multiplex PCR assay. The multiplex PCR relied on a mix of 60 forward primers for TCR Vbeta segments and 13 reverse primers for TCR Jbeta segments. As stored in TCRdb, this immuneACCESS dataset retains in-frame rearrangements with V and J assigned. A fraction of the clones does not appear; measured against another copy, unresolved V genes explain less than half of the discrepancy, and the remainder lacks a known reason. This sample has under 250,000 clones in its table, and 81% of those were observed once. Around 8.6% of the sample is held by the ten biggest clonotypes. The sample consisted of PBMCs. The receptor set was obtained from a woman aged 60 to 75 in good health and CMV-seropositive.

The chain recombines TRBV7-2 with TRBJ2-1; tentatively, D is TRBD2 (5 bases). This CDR3 is 11 amino acids long. V gave up 1 base and J gave up 15 bases, with 10 bases separating them. Germline V CDR1 and CDR2: SGHTA, FQGNSA. CDR3 amino acids: CASSLVAIRFF. As DNA, the CDR3 is TGTGCCAGCAGCTTAGTAGCGATTCGGTTCTTC.

This clone has just a few counts. The gene calls are TRBV9 and TRBJ2-3; 8 bases are a match to TRBD1. The germline V gene has CDR1 SGDLS and CDR2 YYNGEE. The CDR3 totals 15 residues. J gave up 4 bases and V 0 bases, and 4 bases lay outside the gene matches. CDR3 region: CASSVEGQGSDTQYF. The CDR3 nucleotides are TGTGCCAGCAGCGTAGAAGGACAGGGATCAGATACGCAGTATTTT. Complete variable domain (other parts from reference TRBV9 and TRBJ2-3): DSGVTQTPKHLITATGQRVTLRCSPRSGDLSVYWYQQSLDQGLQFLIQYYNGEERAKGNILERFSAQQFPDLHSELNLSSLELGDSALYFCASSVEGQGSDTQYFGPGTRLTVL.

The V and J genes are TRBV4-2 and TRBJ1-2; D is possibly TRBD1 (6 bases). Trimming cost V 0 bases and J 0 bases, with 8 bases left between them. CDR3 length: 15 residues. The germline V gene has CDR1 LGHNA and CDR2 YNFKEQ. The CDR3 DNA is TGTGCCAGCAGCCAAGAACAGGGAGCTAACTATGGCTACACCTTC. Translated, it gives CASSQEQGANYGYTF.

This clone was recorded many times. The chain carries TRBV2 and TRBJ1-3; D is ambiguous. The CDR3 loop spans 16 amino acids. V lost 4 bases and J 0 bases, leaving 13 bases between the germline ends. CDR1 and CDR2 from the germline V gene are SNHLY and FYNNEI. CDR3 loop: CASSGLGGSSGNTIYF. The CDR3 DNA reads TGTGCCAGCAGTGGTCTCGGCGGGAGCTCTGGAAACACCATATATTTT.

Points on this clone: One end of the junction does not line up with germline, which may come from a read error. The identical CDR3 is also encoded by other nucleotide sequences in the sample. The genes are TRBV6-1 and TRBJ2-2; 7 bases line up with TRBD1. Germline CDR1 is MNHNS and CDR2 is SASEGT. This CDR3 has 14 residues. The chain's CDR3 is CASSRDRFTGELFF. The CDR3 DNA reads TGTGCCAGCAGCCGGGACAGATTCACCGGGGAACTGTTTTTT.

The V and J genes are TRBV5-1 and TRBJ2-5, with 8 positions matching TRBD2. The CDR3 sequence is 14 residues long. CDR1 is SGHRS, CDR2 YFSETQ, per germline. V trimming: 7 bases; J trimming: 4 bases; junction bases outside the gene matches: 9. The DNA of the CDR3 is TGCGCCAGCCGCGGACTAGCTGTTGGAGAGACCCAGTACTTC. Translated: CASRGLAVGETQYF.

V is TRBV15 and J is TRBJ1-4, with 7 bases matching TRBD1. The CDR3 runs 14 residues. Losses at the gene ends were 0 bases for V and 8 bases for J; bases not matched to a gene: 3. The germline V gene encodes CDR1 LNHNV and CDR2 YYDKDF (reference sequence). This CDR3 is CATSREQGWEKLFF. The CDR3 DNA is TGTGCCACCAGCAGAGAACAGGGGTGGGAAAAACTGTTTTTT.

The chain joins TRBV27 to TRBJ2-7, with TRBD2 matching over 7 bases. Per the germline V gene, CDR1 is MNHEY and CDR2 is SMNVEV (reference sequence). Trimming at V came to 6 bases and at J to 1 base, leaving 12 bases not matched to a gene. The CDR3 sequence is 16 residues long. CDR3 DNA sequence: TGTGCCAGCAGGTCCAGTGGACTAGGCCTTTCCTACGAGCAGTACTTC. It is translated as CASRSSGLGLSYEQYF.

The V and J genes are TRBV5-1 and TRBJ2-7, with D uncertain. Germline loops: CDR1 SGHRS, CDR2 YFSETQ. The V end lost 0 bases, the J end lost 3 bases, and 10 bases lay between the germline ends. The CDR3 runs 14 residues. The CDR3 is CASSLESASYEQYF. The CDR3 region has the DNA TGCGCCAGCAGCTTGGAGTCGGCTAGCTACGAGCAGTACTTC.

The chain recombines TRBV28 with TRBJ1-1, with TRBD1 as a possible D gene (6 bases). The CDR3 loop spans 16 amino acids. The V end lost 2 bases, the J end lost 1 base, and 14 bases lay between the germline ends. The germline gives CDR1 MDHEN, CDR2 SYDVKM. This chain's CDR3 is CASSLTGRMGNTEAFF. The CDR3 nucleotides are TGTGCCAGCAGTTTAACAGGGAGAATGGGGAACACTGAAGCTTTCTTT.